This T cell receptor (beta chain) is drawn from a study of cytomegalovirus exposure and HLA in healthy donors. The PCR ran on 60 Vbeta and 13 Jbeta primers. Generated by immunoSEQ multiplex PCR, the TCRdb table keeps only in-frame clones and is missing some. The data show about 89,000 clones, roughly 9.4% seen once. Note on this clone: Its antigen remains unknown.

This CDR3 region has 13 residues. In germline, CDR1 is SNHLY, CDR2 FYNNEI. The junction had 4 bases not matched to a gene; V was cut back by 5 bases and J by 6 bases. General study findings and limits: One variant, a missense change in DCLRE1C, was linked in a later analysis to TCR beta V- and J-gene trimming. TRBV6-2, TRBV6-3 and other indistinguishable V segments were excluded. Solely CMV serostatus was available to characterize immune exposure. Earlier analysis found most TCR beta V segments productive about 90% or about 30% of the time.

Specimen: PBMCs. The rearrangement uses TRBV2 and TRBJ1-5; 7 bases agree with TRBD1. The TCR comes from a man aged 50-60 years in good health and CMV-seropositive. The CDR3 region is CASSRRDSQPQHF. Here the CDR3 DNA reads TGTGCCAGCAGTCGAAGGGACAGTCAGCCCCAGCATTTT.